The clone carrying this T cell receptor beta chain showed up just a few times. As yet, its antigen is unknown. This sample was included in a study of T cell repertoires in cytomegalovirus infection. Study-level background: Peptides in the study included HLA-C-restricted and HLA-B-restricted CMV epitopes. Indicated by public TCR beta signatures were CMV infection and matching HLA type. Overall study findings and caveats: The study found HLA-C-restricted CMV-specific TCR beta clonotypes dominating the ex vivo response. Carriage of CMV together with the relevant HLA was identifiable through cumulative public TCR beta family frequency.

TCRdb called the reads again in MiXCR, with one record for every CDR3 protein. Of about 570,000 distinct CDR3 sequences in the sample, under 45% were seen once. Losses at the gene ends were 6 bases for V and 8 bases for J; bases not matched to a gene: 6. The V gene's germline CDR1 is MNHNS and CDR2 SASEGT. The CDR3 covers 15 residues. The chain combines TRBV6-1 with TRBJ2-1; 14 nucleotides line up with TRBD2. This sequence was found in a human donor in good health (CMV status not recorded). Some clones in this sample may be carry-over from other donors' samples. The sample here was cultured PBMCs, taken from culture after CMV antigen stimulation. CDR3 in amino acids: CASRGLAGAGYEQFF. Here the CDR3 DNA reads TGTGCCAGCAGGGGACTAGCGGGAGCCGGGTATGAGCAGTTCTTC.